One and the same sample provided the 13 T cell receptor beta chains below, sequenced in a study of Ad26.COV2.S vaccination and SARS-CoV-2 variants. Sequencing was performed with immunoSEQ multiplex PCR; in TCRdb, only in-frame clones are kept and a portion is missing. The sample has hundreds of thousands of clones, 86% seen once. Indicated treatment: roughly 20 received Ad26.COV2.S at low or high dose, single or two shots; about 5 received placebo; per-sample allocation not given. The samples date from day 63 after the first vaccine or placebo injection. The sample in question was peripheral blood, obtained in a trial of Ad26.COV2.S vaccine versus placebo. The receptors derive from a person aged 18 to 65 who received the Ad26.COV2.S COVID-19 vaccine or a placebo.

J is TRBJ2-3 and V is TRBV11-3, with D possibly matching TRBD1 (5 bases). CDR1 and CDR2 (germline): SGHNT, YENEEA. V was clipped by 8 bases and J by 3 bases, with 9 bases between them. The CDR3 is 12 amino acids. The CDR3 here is CASGAGTDTQYF. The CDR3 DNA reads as TGTGCCAGCGGGGCAGGTACAGATACGCAGTATTTT.

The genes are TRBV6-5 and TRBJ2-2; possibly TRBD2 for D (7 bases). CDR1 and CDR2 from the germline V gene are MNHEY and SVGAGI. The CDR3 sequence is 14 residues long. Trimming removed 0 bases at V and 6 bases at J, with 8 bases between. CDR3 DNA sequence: TGTGCCAGCAGTTACTCAGGGGGGGCCGGGGAGCTGTTTTTT. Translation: CASSYSGGAGELFF.

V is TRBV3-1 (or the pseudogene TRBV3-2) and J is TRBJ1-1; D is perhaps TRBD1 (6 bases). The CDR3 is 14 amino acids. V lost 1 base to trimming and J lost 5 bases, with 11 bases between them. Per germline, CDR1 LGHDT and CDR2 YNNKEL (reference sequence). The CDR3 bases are TGTGCCAGCAGCCAAGGGACAGCGAATACTGAAGCTTTCTTT. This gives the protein CASSQGTANTEAFF.

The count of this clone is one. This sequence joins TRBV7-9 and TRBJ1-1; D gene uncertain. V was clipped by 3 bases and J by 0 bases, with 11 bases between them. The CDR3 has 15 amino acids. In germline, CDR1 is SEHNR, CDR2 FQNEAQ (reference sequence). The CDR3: CASSFGMGMNTEAFF. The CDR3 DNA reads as TGTGCCAGCAGCTTCGGGATGGGGATGAACACTGAAGCTTTCTTT.

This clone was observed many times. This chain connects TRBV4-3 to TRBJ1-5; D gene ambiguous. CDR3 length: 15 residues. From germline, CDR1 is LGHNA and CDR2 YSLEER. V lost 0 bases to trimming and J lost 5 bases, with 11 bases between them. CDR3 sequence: CASSQEVGLDQPQHF. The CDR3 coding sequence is TGCGCCAGCAGCCAAGAAGTTGGATTGGATCAGCCCCAGCATTTT.

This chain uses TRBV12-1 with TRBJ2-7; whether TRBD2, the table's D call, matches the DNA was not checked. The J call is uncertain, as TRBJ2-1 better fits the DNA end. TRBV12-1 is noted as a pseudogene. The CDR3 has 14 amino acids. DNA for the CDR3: TGTGCCAGCAGCCCCCTGGACTCCTGGAATGAGCAGTTCTTC. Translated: CASSPLDSWNEQFF.

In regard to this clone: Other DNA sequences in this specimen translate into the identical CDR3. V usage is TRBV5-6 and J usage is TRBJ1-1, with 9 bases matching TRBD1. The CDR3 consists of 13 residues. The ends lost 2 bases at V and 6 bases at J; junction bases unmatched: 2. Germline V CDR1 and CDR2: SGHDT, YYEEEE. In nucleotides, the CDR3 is TGTGCCAGCAGCTTCGGACAGGGGTCTGAAGCTTTCTTT. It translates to CASSFGQGSEAFF.

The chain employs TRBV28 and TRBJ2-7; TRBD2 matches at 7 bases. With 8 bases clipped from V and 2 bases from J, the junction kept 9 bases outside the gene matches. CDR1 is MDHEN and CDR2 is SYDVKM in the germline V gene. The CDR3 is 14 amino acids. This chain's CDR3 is CASVNGGIPYEQYF. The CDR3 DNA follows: TGTGCCAGCGTAAACGGGGGGATACCCTACGAGCAGTACTTC.

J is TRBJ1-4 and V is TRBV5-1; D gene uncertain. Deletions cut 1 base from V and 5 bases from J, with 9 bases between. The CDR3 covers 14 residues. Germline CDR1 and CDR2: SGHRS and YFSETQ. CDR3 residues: CASSLRSGNEKLFF. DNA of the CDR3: TGCGCCAGCAGCTTGAGGTCCGGGAATGAAAAACTGTTTTTT.

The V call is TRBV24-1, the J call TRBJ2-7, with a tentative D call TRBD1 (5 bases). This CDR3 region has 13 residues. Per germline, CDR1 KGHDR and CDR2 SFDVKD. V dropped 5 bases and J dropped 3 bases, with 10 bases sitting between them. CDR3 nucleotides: TGTGCCACCAGTGGGTCAAGGGGCTACGAGCAGTACTTC. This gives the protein CATSGSRGYEQYF.

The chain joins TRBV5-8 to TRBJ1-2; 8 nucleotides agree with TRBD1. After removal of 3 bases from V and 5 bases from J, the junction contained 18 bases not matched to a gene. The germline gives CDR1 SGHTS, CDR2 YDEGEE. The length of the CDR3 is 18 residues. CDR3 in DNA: TGTGCCAGCAGCTCGACAAGACAGGGGACTTCCCCTTCGTATGGCTACACCTTC. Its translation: CASSSTRQGTSPSYGYTF.

The CDR3: CAWTEGQGNTGELFF. CDR3 nucleotide sequence: TGTGCCTGGACCGAGGGACAGGGGAACACCGGGGAGCTGTTTTTT. The V and J genes are TRBV30 and TRBJ2-2; 9 nucleotides match TRBD1. The junction had 4 bases not matched to a gene; V was cut back by 4 bases and J by 1 base. Germline CDR1 is GTSNPN and CDR2 is SVGIG (reference sequence). This CDR3 is 15 amino acids long.

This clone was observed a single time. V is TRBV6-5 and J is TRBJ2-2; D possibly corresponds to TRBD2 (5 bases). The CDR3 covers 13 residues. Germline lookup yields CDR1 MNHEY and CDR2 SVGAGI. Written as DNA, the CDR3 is TGTGCAATTAGGAGCGGGAACACCGGGGAGCTGTTTTTT. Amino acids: CAIRSGNTGELFF.